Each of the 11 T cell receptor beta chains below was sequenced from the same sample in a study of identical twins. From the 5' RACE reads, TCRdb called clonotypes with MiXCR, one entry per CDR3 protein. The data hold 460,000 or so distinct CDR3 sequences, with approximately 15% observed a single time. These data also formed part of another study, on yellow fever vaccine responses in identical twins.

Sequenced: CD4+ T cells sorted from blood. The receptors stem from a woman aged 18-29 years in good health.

CDR3 nucleotide sequence: TGTGCCATCAGTGAGCTCATGGGGGCCGGCACAGATACGCAGTATTTT. Translated: CAISELMGAGTDTQYF. The rearrangement links TRBV10-3 to TRBJ2-3; D perhaps matches TRBD1 (6 bases). V was clipped by 2 bases and J by 1 base, with 13 bases between them. The germline gives CDR1 ENHRY, CDR2 SYGVKD. The CDR3 extends over 16 amino acids.

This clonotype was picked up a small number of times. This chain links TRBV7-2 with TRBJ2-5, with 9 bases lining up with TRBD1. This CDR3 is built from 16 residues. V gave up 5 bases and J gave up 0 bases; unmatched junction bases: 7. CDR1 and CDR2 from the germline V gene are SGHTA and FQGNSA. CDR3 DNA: TGTGCCAGCAGCCCTGGGGACAGGGTCAACCAAGAGACCCAGTACTTC. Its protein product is CASSPGDRVNQETQYF.

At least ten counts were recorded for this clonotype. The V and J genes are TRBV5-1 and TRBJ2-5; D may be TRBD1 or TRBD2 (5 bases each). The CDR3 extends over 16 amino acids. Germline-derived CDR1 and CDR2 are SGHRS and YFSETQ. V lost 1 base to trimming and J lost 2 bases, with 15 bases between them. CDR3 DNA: TGCGCCAGCAGCTTGATCCCGGGACGCGGGCAAGAGACCCAGTACTTC. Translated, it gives CASSLIPGRGQETQYF.

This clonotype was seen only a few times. The CDR3 DNA reads as TGTGCCAGCAGTATAGAGACAGGGTCGGGCACCGGGGAGCTGTTTTTT. Its protein product is CASSIETGSGTGELFF. The V gene is TRBV28, the J gene TRBJ2-2; 7 bases align to TRBD1. With V trimmed by 5 bases and J by 4 bases, 10 bases remained unmatched. The CDR3 has 16 amino acids. Germline CDR1 and CDR2: MDHEN and SYDVKM.

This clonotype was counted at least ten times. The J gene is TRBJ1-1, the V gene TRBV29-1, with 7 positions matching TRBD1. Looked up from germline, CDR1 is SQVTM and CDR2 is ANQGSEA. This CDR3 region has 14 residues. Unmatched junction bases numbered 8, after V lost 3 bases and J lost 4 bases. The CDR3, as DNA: TGCAGCGTTGACAGGGGGAGCGACGGCACTGAAGCTTTCTTT. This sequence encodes CSVDRGSDGTEAFF.

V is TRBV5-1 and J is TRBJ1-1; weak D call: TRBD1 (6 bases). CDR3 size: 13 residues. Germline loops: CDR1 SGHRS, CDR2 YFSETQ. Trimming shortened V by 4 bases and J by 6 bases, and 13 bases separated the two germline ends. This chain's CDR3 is CASSPWGGSEAFF. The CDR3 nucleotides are TGCGCCAGCAGCCCCTGGGGGGGCTCTGAAGCTTTCTTT. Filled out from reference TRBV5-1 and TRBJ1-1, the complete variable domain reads KAGVTQTPRYLIKTRGQQVTLSCSPISGHRSVSWYQQTPGQGLQFLFEYFSETQRNKGNFPGRFSGRQFSNSRSEMNVSTLELGDSALYLCASSPWGGSEAFFGQGTRLTVV.

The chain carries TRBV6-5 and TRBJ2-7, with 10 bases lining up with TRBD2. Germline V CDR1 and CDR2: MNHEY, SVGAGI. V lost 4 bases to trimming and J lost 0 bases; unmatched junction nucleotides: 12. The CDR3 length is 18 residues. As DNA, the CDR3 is TGTGCCAGCAGTTCCCTAAGTAGCGGGAGGTTCAGCTCCTACGAGCAGTACTTC. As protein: CASSSLSSGRFSSYEQYF.

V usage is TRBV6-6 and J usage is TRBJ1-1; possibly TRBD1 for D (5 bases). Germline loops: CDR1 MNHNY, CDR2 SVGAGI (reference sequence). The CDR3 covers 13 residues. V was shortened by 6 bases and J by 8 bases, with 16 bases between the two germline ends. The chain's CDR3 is CASSSSGRDEAFF. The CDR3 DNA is TGTGCCAGCAGCTCCTCTGGCAGGGACGAAGCTTTCTTT.

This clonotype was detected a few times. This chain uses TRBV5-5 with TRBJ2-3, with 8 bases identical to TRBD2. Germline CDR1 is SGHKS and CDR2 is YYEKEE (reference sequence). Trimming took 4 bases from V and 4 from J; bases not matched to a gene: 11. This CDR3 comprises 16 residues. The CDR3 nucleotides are TGTGCCAGCAGCAGCCTAACGGGGGGGAGCGCAGATACGCAGTATTTT. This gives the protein CASSSLTGGSADTQYF.

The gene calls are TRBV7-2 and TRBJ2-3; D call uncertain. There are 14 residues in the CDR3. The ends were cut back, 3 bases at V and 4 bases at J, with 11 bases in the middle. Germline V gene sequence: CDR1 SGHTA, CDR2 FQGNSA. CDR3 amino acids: CASSLVARADTQYF. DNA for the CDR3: TGTGCCAGCAGCTTGGTCGCTCGGGCAGATACGCAGTATTTT.

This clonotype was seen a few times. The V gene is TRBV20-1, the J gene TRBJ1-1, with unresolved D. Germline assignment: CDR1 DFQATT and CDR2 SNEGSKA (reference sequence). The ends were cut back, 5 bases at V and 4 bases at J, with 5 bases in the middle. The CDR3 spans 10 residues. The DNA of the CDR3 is TGCAGTGCTCCCATCACTGAAGCTTTCTTT. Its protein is CSAPITEAFF.